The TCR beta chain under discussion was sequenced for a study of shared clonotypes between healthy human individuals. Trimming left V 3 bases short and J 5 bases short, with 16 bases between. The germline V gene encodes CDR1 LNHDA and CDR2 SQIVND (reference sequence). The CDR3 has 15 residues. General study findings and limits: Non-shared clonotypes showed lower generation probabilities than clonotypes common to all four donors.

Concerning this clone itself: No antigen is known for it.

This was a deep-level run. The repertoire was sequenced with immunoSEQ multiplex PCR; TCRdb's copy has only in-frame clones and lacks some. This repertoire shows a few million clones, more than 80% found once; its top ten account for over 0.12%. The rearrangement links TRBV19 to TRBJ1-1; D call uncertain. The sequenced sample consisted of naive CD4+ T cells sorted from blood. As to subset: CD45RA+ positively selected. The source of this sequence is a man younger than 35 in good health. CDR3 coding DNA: TGTGCCAGTAGTATCACCCGATTTTCCGGAACTGAAGCTTTCTTT. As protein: CASSITRFSGTEAFF. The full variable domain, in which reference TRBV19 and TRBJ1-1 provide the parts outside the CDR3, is DGGITQSPKYLFRKEGQNVTLSCEQNLNHDAMYWYRQDPGQGLRLIYYSQIVNDFQKGDIAEGYSVSREKKESFPLTVTSAQKNPTAFYLCASSITRFSGTEAFFGQGTRLTVV.